The 18 T cell receptor beta chains below come from one sample, sequenced in a study of T-cell memory formation after mild COVID-19 (dated by TCRdb to about 2021). The library relied on 5' RACE. For sequencing, an Illumina NovaSeq 6000 was employed. TCRdb handled the public reads itself, with Q25 trimming in fastp and clone calling in MiXCR, and kept productive beta chains. Here each entry gathers all rows of one CDR3 protein and keeps the most common genes and DNA. Present in this sample are 580,000 or so distinct CDR3 sequences, around 16% of which were seen just once. The ten most abundant clones make up roughly 8.2% of the sample. Sequenced: PBMCs or a T cell subset sorted from them (not recorded which). The source of these receptors is an adult woman who had mild COVID-19 (a few samples of this study predate the infection). The sample titles of this study are shuffled in the database, so cell type and time point are left out; the donor was told from shared clones.

This clonotype was picked up a small number of times. The chain joins TRBV7-2 to TRBJ2-6; TRBD1 matches 7 bases. Germline trimming cut 5 bases from V and 0 bases from J; bases unmatched to any gene: 10. This CDR3 region has 18 residues. In germline, CDR1 is SGHTA, CDR2 FQGNSA. The CDR3 protein is CASSRADRVYSGANVLTF. CDR3 nucleotides: TGTGCCAGCAGCCGAGCTGACAGGGTTTACTCTGGGGCCAACGTCCTGACTTTC.

The chain combines TRBV6-2 or TRBV6-3 with TRBJ2-7; 10 nucleotides match TRBD2. From germline, CDR1 is MNHEY and CDR2 SVGEGT. The V and J ends lost 2 bases and 3 bases, in that order; junction bases with no gene match: 1. The length of the CDR3 is 14 residues. The CDR3 sequence: CASSYVAGGYEQYF. The CDR3 bases are TGTGCCAGCAGTTACGTAGCGGGAGGCTACGAGCAGTACTTC.

This clonotype was seen repeatedly, ten times or more. This chain uses TRBV15 with TRBJ2-1; D not certain. CDR3 length equals 15 residues. The V and J ends lost 0 bases and 7 bases respectively, with 13 bases between them. Germline loops: CDR1 LNHNV, CDR2 YYDKDF (reference sequence). The CDR3 DNA sequence: TGTGCCACCAGCAGAGATCGTGGCGAATGGAATGAGCAGTTCTTC. This translates into CATSRDRGEWNEQFF. Using reference TRBV15 and TRBJ2-1 for the parts outside the CDR3, the full variable domain is DAMVIQNPRYQVTQFGKPVTLSCSQTLNHNVMYWYQQKSSQAPKLLFHYYDKDFNNEADTPDNFQSRRPNTSFCFLDIRSPGLGDTAMYLCATSRDRGEWNEQFFGPGTRLTVL.

The genes are TRBV7-8 and TRBJ2-3, with 7 bases aligning to TRBD2. V dropped 4 bases and J dropped 1; count of bases not matched to a gene: 11. The CDR3 loop spans 17 amino acids. CDR1 SGHVS and CDR2 FQNEAQ come from the germline V gene. CDR3 bases: TGTGCCAGCAGCTCTCCCAATTCGCTAGCGGGCACAGATACGCAGTATTTT. Amino acids: CASSSPNSLAGTDTQYF.

This CDR3 is CASSASGGSLNYGYTF. CDR3 DNA sequence: TGTGCCAGCAGCGCCTCCGGGGGTTCGTTGAACTATGGCTACACCTTC. This chain joins TRBV9 and TRBJ1-2, with D maybe TRBD1 (5 bases). The length of the CDR3 is 16 residues. V lost 3 bases and J lost 2, with 17 bases in between. Germline values: CDR1 SGDLS, CDR2 YYNGEE.

This chain joins TRBV27 and TRBJ2-3; no firm D call. V lost 8 bases to trimming and J lost 1 base, with 1 base between them. Looked up from germline, CDR1 is MNHEY and CDR2 is SMNVEV (reference sequence). This CDR3 region has 10 residues. CDR3 amino acids: CASGTDTQYF. CDR3 DNA: TGTGCCAGCGGCACAGATACGCAGTATTTT.

V is TRBV5-1 and J is TRBJ2-7; D is ambiguous. This CDR3 region has 14 residues. Trimming cost V 4 bases and J 2 bases, with 13 bases left between them. CDR1 SGHRS and CDR2 YFSETQ come from the germline V gene. CDR3 in DNA: TGCGCCAGCAGCCTTTTAGAGGAACCCTACGAGCAGTACTTC. It codes for CASSLLEEPYEQYF.

The chain joins TRBV5-1 to TRBJ1-1; 7 bases are a match to TRBD1. The germline gives CDR1 SGHRS, CDR2 YFSETQ. This CDR3 spans 14 amino acids. J lost 0 bases, V lost 5 bases, and 4 bases had no gene match. As DNA, the CDR3 is TGCGCCAGCAGAGAGGGGGCAATGAACACTGAAGCTTTCTTT. Its protein product is CASREGAMNTEAFF.

This sequence joins TRBV7-2 and TRBJ2-3, with D perhaps being TRBD1 or TRBD2 (6 bases each). Germline V gene lookup returns CDR1 SGHTA and CDR2 FQGNSA. The V end was cut by 2 bases, the J end by 6 bases, with 9 bases between. CDR3 length equals 13 residues. Here the CDR3 DNA reads TGTGCCAGCAGCTTAAGGGGGAGGGATACGCAGTATTTT. It is translated as CASSLRGRDTQYF.

This clonotype was picked up a small number of times. This sequence joins TRBV4-1 and TRBJ1-5; the match to TRBD1 covers 7 bases. The CDR3 has 17 residues. Germline values: CDR1 MGHRA, CDR2 YSYEKL. Trimming removed 4 bases from V and 0 bases from J; junction bases left unmatched: 9. In DNA form, the CDR3 reads TGCGCCAGCAGCCGGTTTGAACAGGGGTATAGCAATCAGCCCCAGCATTTT. Encoded protein: CASSRFEQGYSNQPQHF.

V usage is TRBV14 and J usage is TRBJ2-1; no clear D gene. V was clipped by 1 base and J by 0 bases, with 10 bases between them. Germline V gene sequence: CDR1 SGHDN, CDR2 FVKESK. The CDR3 is 16 amino acids. CDR3 DNA: TGTGCCAGCAGCCAAGTTGGCGGTAGCTCCTACAATGAGCAGTTCTTC. It translates to CASSQVGGSSYNEQFF.

The rearrangement joins TRBV20-1 to TRBJ2-5, with 7 bases fitting TRBD2. The CDR3 covers 14 residues. Trimming removed 2 bases from V and 3 bases from J; junction bases left unmatched: 6. The V gene's germline CDR1 is DFQATT and CDR2 SNEGSKA (reference sequence). The CDR3 DNA sequence: TGCAGTGCTAGAAGGACTAGGACCGAAGAGACCCAGTACTTC. Its translation: CSARRTRTEETQYF.

This clonotype was detected a few times. DNA of the CDR3: TGTGCCATTACGGGGCCTTTCTCCTACGAGCAGTACTTC. This codes for CAITGPFSYEQYF. The chain has TRBV21-1 and TRBJ2-7; TRBD1, the table's D call, lacks a check against the DNA. TRBV21-1 is described as a pseudogene. CDR3 size: 13 residues.

This clonotype was found a few times. The chain is built from TRBV18 and TRBJ1-1, with TRBD1 identical over 7 bases. The CDR3 consists of 15 residues. Germline CDR1 is KGHSH and CDR2 is LQKENI. V lost 4 bases and J lost 3; bases outside the gene matches: 8. The CDR3 is CASSLHRGEDTEAFF. The CDR3 nucleotides read TGTGCCAGCTCACTCCACAGGGGCGAGGACACTGAAGCTTTCTTT.

Many counts were recorded for this clonotype. The V and J genes are TRBV5-1 and TRBJ2-1, with D perhaps matching TRBD1 (6 bases). V shed 4 bases and J shed 4 bases, with 18 bases lying between them. The germline V gene encodes CDR1 SGHRS and CDR2 YFSETQ. The CDR3 loop spans 16 amino acids. CDR3 residues: CASSLAPGTQYNEQFF. The CDR3 nucleotides are TGCGCCAGCAGCCTAGCCCCCGGGACACAGTACAATGAGCAGTTCTTC. Variable domain in full (rest from reference TRBV5-1 and TRBJ2-1): KAGVTQTPRYLIKTRGQQVTLSCSPISGHRSVSWYQQTPGQGLQFLFEYFSETQRNKGNFPGRFSGRQFSNSRSEMNVSTLELGDSALYLCASSLAPGTQYNEQFFGPGTRLTVL.

The rearrangement links TRBV18 to TRBJ1-4; no clear D gene. CDR3 length: 15 amino acids. The germline gives CDR1 KGHSH, CDR2 LQKENI. V was pared by 5 bases and J by 0 bases, with 10 bases between. As DNA, the CDR3 is TGTGCCAGCTCATCAGGACCGGCAACTAATGAAAAACTGTTTTTT. Translation: CASSSGPATNEKLFF.

This clonotype has a handful of counts. The V gene is TRBV12-3 or TRBV12-4, the J gene TRBJ1-4; D is ambiguous. The CDR3 is made up of 13 amino acids. Trimming cost V 3 bases and J 4 bases, with 6 bases left between them. The CDR3 DNA follows: TGTGCCAGCAGTTTTGGGGATAATGAAAAACTGTTTTTT. This translates into CASSFGDNEKLFF.

The chain recombines TRBV20-1 with TRBJ2-1; 10 nucleotides line up with TRBD1. This CDR3 region has 16 residues. Trimming removed 1 base from V and 4 bases from J; junction bases left unmatched: 7. The V gene's germline CDR1 is DFQATT and CDR2 SNEGSKA (reference sequence). The CDR3 sequence: CSARARTGGRYNEQFF. For the CDR3, the DNA is TGCAGTGCTAGAGCCCGGACAGGGGGAAGGTACAATGAGCAGTTCTTC.